The present T cell receptor (beta chain) was sequenced within a study of tumor-infiltrating lymphocytes in localized non-small cell lung cancer. TCRdb keeps only in-frame clones here, not all; method: immunoSEQ multiplex PCR. The table has 15,000 to 20,000 clones, around 82% seen once. Concerning this clone itself: Other DNA sequences of this sample code for an identical CDR3.

Per germline, CDR1 SGHTA and CDR2 FQGTGA. CDR3 size: 15 residues. J lost 2 bases, V lost 0 bases, and 2 bases had no gene match. Sequenced: uninvolved lung tissue not adjacent to the tumor. This TCR came from a human donor with non-small cell lung cancer. V usage is TRBV7-3 and J usage is TRBJ1-1, with 8 positions matching TRBD1. DNA of the CDR3: TGTGCCAGCAGCTTAACAGCAGGGGGCAACACTGAAGCTTTCTTT. The encoded protein is CASSLTAGGNTEAFF.